This is a list of T cell receptor beta chains from one sample in a study of CD8 T cells in ankylosing spondylitis. TCRdb reanalysed the 5' RACE reads using MiXCR and keeps one entry per CDR3 protein. In the table there are 100,000 to 150,000 distinct CDR3 sequences, 15% to 20% of which are singletons. Sequencing was carried out using blood, either unsorted or a sorted T cell fraction (not recorded which). The receptors stem from a male donor with ankylosing spondylitis. CDR3s include the opening cysteine and the closing phenylalanine or tryptophan.

V gene,CDR3 protein
TRBV5-1,CASSEGIEQYF
TRBV3-1,CASSQDEAGVYYEQYF
TRBV19,CASSSKGGGNQPQHF
TRBV3-1,CASSQGNGLTGELFF
TRBV2,CASNTGGEQYF
TRBV13,CASSLLGDYGYTF
TRBV28,CASSPRDGHSFSYEQYF
TRBV24-1,CATSDFRGDEQFF
TRBV20-1,CSARSPRGDEQYF
TRBV28,CASRHGYSNQPQHF
TRBV7-9,CASSWWTGENIQYF
TRBV7-9,CASSLENGEQFF
TRBV27,CASSSGTGNTDTQYF
TRBV11-1,CASSLAPLAESNEQFF
TRBV9,CASSAFDRGTYNEQFF
TRBV29-1,CSVDPSRQGTGELFF
TRBV6-5,CASSYHREGAGELFF
TRBV2,CASIINEQFF
TRBV11-2,CASSPTRSSYNEQFF
TRBV11-2,CASSLRGNRGLYYNEQFF
TRBV11-1,CASTSGWAGSNAIGSYEQYF
TRBV27,CASSLGQGYGYTF
TRBV9,CASSVEGSGYTF
TRBV7-2,CASSLVTSLEEQFF
TRBV7-2,CASRGGLAVYNEQFF
TRBV28,CASSSRDRSEGNQPQHF
TRBV4-1,CASSQTGAGANVLTF
TRBV7-8,CASSGQNSNQPQHF
TRBV4-1,CASSQLGLAGVTGELFF
TRBV29-1,CSVELPAYRIRETQYF
TRBV6-2/TRBV6-3,CASSYLDEQFF
TRBV2,CANQGQSSYEQYF
TRBV9,CASSSYPRLAGDYEQYF
TRBV28,CASRVRLNTGELFF
TRBV5-1,CASSLIGGLDTEAFF
TRBV2,CASRPGTGTNSPLHF
TRBV29-1,CSVDYVDLEVNGYTF
TRBV7-9,CASSPGTGLSSYNEQFF
TRBV5-1,CASSETGSSYEQYF
TRBV7-9,CASSSGQGVVETQYF
TRBV20-1,CSARGRLDTEAFF
TRBV27,CASSSRGHPGNTIYF
TRBV29-1,CSVVSYNEQFF
TRBV29-1,CSVEGPREGYNEQFF
TRBV12-3/TRBV12-4,CASSRTGRLVATDTQYF
TRBV30,CAWSVSGRAPGELFF
TRBV27,CASRTGDGYTF
TRBV12-3/TRBV12-4,CASSFGGFLYEQYF
TRBV11-2,CASSRVGPVYEQYF
TRBV7-9,CASSPFSRQDEKLFF